This is a list of T cell receptor beta chains from one sample in a study of cytomegalovirus exposure and HLA in healthy donors. Profiling relied on immunoSEQ multiplex PCR, and the TCRdb table lists in-frame clones only, not all of them. The data show approximately 30,000 clones, about 60% seen once. Source material: PBMCs. The receptor set was obtained from a man aged 45-65 years in good health and CMV-seropositive. Both conserved end residues are part of each CDR3. The D gene is left open where the match is weak. Where a row states a size, it is once, few, many or the class of an expanded clone; other rows omit it.

size: once; V: TRBV28; D: TRBD1; J: TRBJ1-5; CDR3: CASSPGTGWDQPQHF; DNA: TGTGCCAGCAGTCCCGGGACAGGGTGGGATCAGCCCCAGCATTTT
size: few; V: TRBV27; D: -; J: TRBJ2-5; CDR3: CASSALDSQETQYF; DNA: TGTGCCAGCAGTGCCTTGGACAGCCAAGAGACCCAGTACTTC
size: few; V: TRBV5-1; D: TRBD1; J: TRBJ2-1; CDR3: CASALQGEDNEQFF; DNA: TGCGCCAGCGCCCTACAGGGGGAGGACAATGAGCAGTTCTTC
size: -; V: TRBV5-1; D: TRBD1; J: TRBJ2-7; CDR3: CASRDRGYEQYF; DNA: TGCGCCAGCCGGGACAGGGGTTACGAGCAGTACTTC
size: -; V: TRBV7-6; D: TRBD1; J: TRBJ2-5; CDR3: CASSLGTPTGTGETQYF; DNA: TGTGCCAGCAGCTTAGGTACCCCCACAGGGACAGGAGAGACCCAGTACTTC
size: -; V: TRBV29-1; D: -; J: TRBJ2-7; CDR3: CSVGTSAYEQYF; DNA: TGCAGCGTCGGGACTTCCGCCTACGAGCAGTACTTC
size: -; V: TRBV6-5; D: -; J: TRBJ2-2; CDR3: CASGRTGELFF; DNA: TGTGCCAGCGGGCGCACCGGGGAGCTGTTTTTT
size: -; V: TRBV4-1; D: -; J: TRBJ2-7; CDR3: CASSPRGSSGSGYEQYF; DNA: TGCGCCAGCAGCCCCCGAGGATCGTCGGGGTCGGGCTACGAGCAGTACTTC
size: few; V: TRBV5-1; D: -; J: TRBJ1-2; CDR3: CASSLEQGGHGYTF; DNA: TGCGCCAGCAGCTTGGAGCAGGGAGGACATGGCTACACCTTC
size: -; V: TRBV18; D: -; J: TRBJ1-5; CDR3: CASSPTESNQPQHF; DNA: TGTGCCAGCTCCCCGACAGAGAGCAATCAGCCCCAGCATTTT
size: -; V: TRBV7-2; D: -; J: TRBJ1-1; CDR3: CASSFWTAPNTEAFF; DNA: TGTGCCAGCAGCTTCTGGACAGCCCCGAACACTGAAGCTTTCTTT
size: -; V: TRBV7-3; D: -; J: TRBJ2-5; CDR3: CASSPTGLQETQYF; DNA: TGTGCCAGCAGTCCTACAGGGTTGCAAGAGACCCAGTACTTC
size: -; V: TRBV7-9; D: -; J: TRBJ2-3; CDR3: CASSLVGWGEHTQYF; DNA: TGTGCCAGCAGCTTAGTAGGATGGGGGGAACATACGCAGTATTTT
size: -; V: TRBV6-5; D: TRBD1; J: TRBJ1-1; CDR3: CASSYRWTGWHTEAFF; DNA: TGTGCCAGCAGTTACCGTTGGACAGGGTGGCACACTGAAGCTTTCTTT
size: few; V: TRBV4-3; D: -; J: TRBJ1-5; CDR3: CASSQDRNQPQHF; DNA: TGCGCCAGCAGCCAAGACAGAAATCAGCCCCAGCATTTT
size: -; V: TRBV16; D: TRBD1; J: TRBJ1-1; CDR3: CASSQWTGNTEAFF; DNA: TGTGCCAGCAGCCAATGGACAGGGAACACTGAAGCTTTCTTT
size: -; V: TRBV10-3; D: TRBD1; J: TRBJ2-5; CDR3: CAIRRTGDQETQYF; DNA: TGTGCCATCAGGCGGACAGGAGACCAAGAGACCCAGTACTTC
size: once; V: TRBV29-1; D: TRBD2; J: TRBJ2-7; CDR3: CSVELAGPGEQYF; DNA: TGCAGCGTTGAGCTAGCGGGGCCCGGCGAGCAGTACTTC
size: -; V: TRBV29-1; D: -; J: TRBJ2-7; CDR3: CSVEARNEQYF; DNA: TGCAGCGTTGAAGCGCGGAACGAGCAGTACTTC
size: once; V: TRBV9; D: TRBD2; J: TRBJ2-2; CDR3: CASSPRTSGYTGELFF; DNA: TGTGCCAGCAGCCCCCGGACTAGCGGTTACACCGGGGAGCTGTTTTTT
size: -; V: TRBV6-5; D: -; J: TRBJ2-5; CDR3: CASSEQGELETQYF; DNA: TGTGCCAGCAGCGAACAGGGAGAATTAGAGACCCAGTACTTC
size: -; V: TRBV28; D: TRBD1; J: TRBJ2-5; CDR3: CASRRQGIETQYF; DNA: TGTGCCAGCAGACGACAGGGAATAGAGACCCAGTACTTC
size: -; V: TRBV2; D: -; J: TRBJ1-5; CDR3: CASSVMTGNQPQHF; DNA: TGTGCCAGCAGTGTGATGACAGGCAATCAGCCCCAGCATTTT
size: -; V: TRBV15; D: -; J: TRBJ2-7; CDR3: CATSRDRVFYEQYF; DNA: TGTGCCACCAGCAGAGACAGGGTCTTCTACGAGCAGTACTTC
size: -; V: TRBV18; D: TRBD2; J: TRBJ2-3; CDR3: CASSRLAGGPDTQYF; DNA: TGTGCCAGCTCACGCCTAGCGGGAGGCCCAGATACGCAGTATTTT
size: -; V: TRBV7-3; D: -; J: TRBJ2-5; CDR3: CASSLRGRGETQYF; DNA: TGTGCCAGCAGCTTAAGGGGCAGGGGAGAGACCCAGTACTTC
size: -; V: TRBV11-2; D: -; J: TRBJ2-2; CDR3: CASSPRAQRGTGELFF; DNA: TGTGCCAGCAGCCCCCGGGCTCAACGGGGGACCGGGGAGCTGTTTTTT
size: -; V: TRBV6-1; D: TRBD1; J: TRBJ1-2; CDR3: CASSVIQGRMDGYTF; DNA: TGTGCCAGCAGTGTGATACAGGGGAGAATGGATGGCTACACCTTC
size: medium-sized; V: TRBV27; D: TRBD2; J: TRBJ2-7; CDR3: CASSLSGLGFYEQYF; DNA: TGTGCCAGCAGTTTATCGGGACTAGGATTCTACGAGCAGTACTTC
size: -; V: TRBV29-1; D: -; J: TRBJ2-1; CDR3: CSVEGRSYNEQFF; DNA: TGCAGCGTTGAAGGCAGGTCCTACAATGAGCAGTTCTTC
size: -; V: TRBV10-3; D: TRBD1; J: TRBJ1-5; CDR3: CAIRGQINQPQHF; DNA: TGTGCCATCAGGGGACAGATCAATCAGCCCCAGCATTTT
size: -; V: TRBV19; D: -; J: TRBJ1-4; CDR3: CATSKQGGDEKLFF; DNA: TGTGCCACTTCTAAACAGGGAGGGGATGAAAAACTGTTTTTT
size: -; V: TRBV4-1; D: -; J: TRBJ1-4; CDR3: CASSPRGGYEKLFF; DNA: TGCGCCAGCAGCCCGCGAGGCGGGTATGAAAAACTGTTTTTT
size: -; V: TRBV6-5; D: -; J: TRBJ2-1; CDR3: CASRPDWGAYNEQFF; DNA: TGTGCCAGCAGGCCCGATTGGGGCGCCTACAATGAGCAGTTCTTC
size: -; V: TRBV5-1; D: -; J: TRBJ2-7; CDR3: CASSAGQIYEQYF; DNA: TGCGCCAGCAGCGCGGGACAGATCTACGAGCAGTACTTC
size: few; V: TRBV28; D: -; J: TRBJ1-2; CDR3: CATALGQSIYTF; DNA: TGTGCTACAGCACTAGGACAGAGTATCTACACCTTC
size: few; V: TRBV5-1; D: -; J: TRBJ2-7; CDR3: CASRIEIGGEQYF; DNA: TGCGCCAGCAGAATAGAGATAGGCGGCGAGCAGTACTTC
size: few; V: TRBV12-5; D: TRBD1; J: TRBJ2-1; CDR3: CASGLDRGRKSYNEQFF; DNA: TGTGCTAGTGGACTAGACAGGGGGCGAAAGTCCTACAATGAGCAGTTCTTC
size: -; V: TRBV30; D: -; J: TRBJ2-1; CDR3: CAWSVREANEQFF; DNA: TGTGCCTGGAGTGTACGGGAAGCCAATGAGCAGTTCTTC
size: few; V: TRBV5-6; D: TRBD1; J: TRBJ1-2; CDR3: CASSEGDRGLYYGYTF; DNA: TGTGCCAGCAGCGAAGGGGACAGGGGGCTATATTATGGCTACACCTTC
size: -; V: TRBV29-1; D: TRBD1; J: TRBJ2-1; CDR3: CSVEGDRGTDEQFF; DNA: TGCAGCGTTGAAGGAGACAGGGGGACGGATGAGCAGTTCTTC
size: -; V: TRBV5-4; D: TRBD2; J: TRBJ2-1; CDR3: CASSLGGGGTGIVNEQFF; DNA: TGTGCCAGCAGCTTGGGCGGGGGAGGAACAGGTATCGTGAATGAGCAGTTCTTC
size: once; V: TRBV28; D: -; J: TRBJ1-5; CDR3: CASIQGNQPQHF; DNA: TGTGCCAGCATACAGGGCAATCAGCCCCAGCATTTT
size: -; V: TRBV27; D: TRBD1; J: TRBJ2-1; CDR3: CASKRQGGMYEQFF; DNA: TGTGCCAGCAAAAGACAGGGGGGTATGTATGAGCAGTTCTTC
size: -; V: TRBV18; D: TRBD2; J: TRBJ2-1; CDR3: CASSPLGGNEQFF; DNA: TGTGCCAGCTCACCACTCGGGGGGAATGAGCAGTTCTTC
size: -; V: TRBV5-1; D: -; J: TRBJ2-2; CDR3: CASSLGSGGELFF; DNA: TGCGCCAGCAGCTTGGGTTCGGGCGGGGAGCTGTTTTTT
size: -; V: TRBV6-1; D: -; J: TRBJ2-1; CDR3: CASREGRSGEQFF; DNA: TGTGCCAGCCGAGAAGGGAGGTCCGGAGAGCAGTTCTTC
size: -; V: TRBV5-6; D: TRBD1; J: TRBJ1-1; CDR3: CASSLNLGQVNTEAFF; DNA: TGTGCCAGCAGCTTGAACCTAGGACAGGTGAACACTGAAGCTTTCTTT
size: once; V: TRBV28; D: -; J: TRBJ1-1; CDR3: CASNEGNTEAFF; DNA: TGTGCCAGCAATGAGGGTAACACTGAAGCTTTCTTT
size: -; V: TRBV20-1; D: -; J: TRBJ1-5; CDR3: CSASSYQPQHF; DNA: TGCAGTGCTAGCAGTTATCAGCCCCAGCATTTT
size: few; V: TRBV7-9; D: -; J: TRBJ2-4; CDR3: CASSRGGGIQYF; DNA: TGTGCCAGCAGCCGGGGAGGGGGAATTCAGTACTTC
size: few; V: TRBV7-2; D: TRBD1; J: TRBJ1-6; CDR3: CASSHSQGGSYNSPLHF; DNA: TGTGCCAGCAGCCACAGTCAGGGGGGCAGCTATAATTCACCCCTCCACTTT
size: few; V: TRBV4-1; D: TRBD1; J: TRBJ1-5; CDR3: CASSQEQGSNQPQHF; DNA: TGCGCCAGCAGCCAAGAACAGGGGAGCAATCAGCCCCAGCATTTT
size: -; V: TRBV7-8; D: TRBD1; J: TRBJ2-2; CDR3: CASSWDRGLTGELFF; DNA: TGTGCCAGCAGCTGGGACAGGGGACTCACCGGGGAGCTGTTTTTT
size: -; V: TRBV29-1; D: TRBD1; J: TRBJ1-2; CDR3: CSVEDDSRGGQGDGYTF; DNA: TGCAGCGTTGAAGATGATAGCCGAGGGGGACAGGGTGATGGCTACACCTTC
size: -; V: TRBV6-5; D: TRBD1; J: TRBJ1-3; CDR3: CASGDRAGNTIYF; DNA: TGTGCCAGCGGGGACAGGGCTGGAAACACCATATATTTT
size: -; V: TRBV15; D: TRBD1; J: TRBJ1-2; CDR3: CATSRARQGDGGYTF; DNA: TGTGCCACCAGCAGAGCCCGACAGGGGGATGGTGGCTACACCTTC